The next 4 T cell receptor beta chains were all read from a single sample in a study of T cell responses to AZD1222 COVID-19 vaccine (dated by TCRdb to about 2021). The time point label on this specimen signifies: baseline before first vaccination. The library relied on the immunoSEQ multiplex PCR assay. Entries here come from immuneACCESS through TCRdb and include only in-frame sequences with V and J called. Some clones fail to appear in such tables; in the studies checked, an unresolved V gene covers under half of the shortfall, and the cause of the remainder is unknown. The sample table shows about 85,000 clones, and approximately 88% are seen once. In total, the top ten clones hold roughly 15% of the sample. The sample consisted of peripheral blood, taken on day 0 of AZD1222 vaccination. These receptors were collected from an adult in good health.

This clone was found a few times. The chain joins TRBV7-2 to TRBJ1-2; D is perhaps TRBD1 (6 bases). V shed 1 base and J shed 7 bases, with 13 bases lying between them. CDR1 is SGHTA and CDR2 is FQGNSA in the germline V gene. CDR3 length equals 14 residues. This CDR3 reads CASSLGWGPGGYTF. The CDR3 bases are TGTGCCAGCAGCTTAGGGTGGGGGCCTGGTGGCTACACCTTC.

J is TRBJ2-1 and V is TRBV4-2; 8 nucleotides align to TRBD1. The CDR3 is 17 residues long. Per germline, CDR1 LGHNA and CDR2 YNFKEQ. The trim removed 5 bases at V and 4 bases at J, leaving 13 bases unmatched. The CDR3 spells CASSKAQTGAIYNEQFF. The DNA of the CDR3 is TGTGCCAGCAGCAAAGCCCAGACAGGGGCAATTTACAATGAGCAGTTCTTC.

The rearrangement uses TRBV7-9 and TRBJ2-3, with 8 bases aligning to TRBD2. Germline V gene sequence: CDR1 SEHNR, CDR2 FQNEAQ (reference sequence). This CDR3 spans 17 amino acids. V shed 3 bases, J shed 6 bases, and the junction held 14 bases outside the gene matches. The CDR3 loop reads CASSLSGSIPSFDTQYF. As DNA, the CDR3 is TGTGCCAGCAGCTTGAGCGGGAGCATACCTAGTTTCGATACGCAGTATTTT.

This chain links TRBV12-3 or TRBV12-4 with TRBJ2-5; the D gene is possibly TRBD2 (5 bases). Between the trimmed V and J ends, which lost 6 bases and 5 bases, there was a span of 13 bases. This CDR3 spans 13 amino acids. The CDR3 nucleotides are TGTGCCAGCAGGCCGAGGGAGTATGAGACCCAGTACTTC. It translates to CASRPREYETQYF.